The present TCR beta chain was sequenced within a study of Graves' ophthalmopathy and Graves' hyperthyroidism. Notes on the study in general: Classification of ophthalmopathy versus stable hyperthyroidism by a 13-signature model yielded 85% to 90% sensitivity and just over 80% specificity.

Trimming removed 2 bases from V and 2 bases from J, with 12 bases in between. This CDR3 region has 15 residues. Germline CDR1 and CDR2: SGHTA and FQGTGA. By definition, stable hyperthyroidism involved no ophthalmopathy within 18 months of follow-up. Sampling less than 13 ml of fresh peripheral blood provided the PBMCs. This clonotype has more than one count but fewer than ten. The antigen is not known. The authors amplified TCR beta CDR3 regions from RNA transcripts. Investigators did first-round RT-PCR with HTBI primers, then second-round multiplex PCR. One entry per CDR3 protein results from TCRdb running MiXCR on the multiplex PCR reads. The data contain a few hundred thousand distinct CDR3 sequences, 15% to 19% of them singletons.

This receptor was taken from a woman under 30 with stable Graves' hyperthyroidism. The chain combines TRBV7-3 with TRBJ1-2; D is uncertain. The sequenced material came from peripheral blood. This CDR3 is CASSLEAGMNYGYTF. The CDR3 bases are TGTGCCAGCAGCTTAGAGGCGGGGATGAACTATGGCTACACCTTC. The whole variable domain, filled in from reference TRBV7-3 and TRBJ1-2, reads GAGVSQTPSNKVTEKGKYVELRCDPISGHTALYWYRQSLGQGPEFLIYFQGTGAADDSGLPNDRFFAVRPEGSVSTLKIQRTERGDSAVYLCASSLEAGMNYGYTFGSGTRLTVV.